These T cell receptor beta chains were read from a single sample in a study of response to subunit inactivated influenza vaccine. From the RT-PCR reads, TCRdb called clonotypes with MiXCR, one entry per CDR3 protein. This sample has around 580,000 distinct CDR3 sequences, with roughly 12% found just once. The starting material was PBMCs from blood, obtained on the day of vaccination. These receptors all come from a man in his fifties who received an inactivated influenza vaccine. CDR3s include the opening cysteine and the closing phenylalanine or tryptophan. D genes are given only for firm matches. Rows give clone size only sometimes, using once, few, many, or a class for an expanded clone.

CDR3 protein,CDR3 DNA,V gene,J gene,clone size,D gene
CASSPLQGVGDEQYF,TGTGCCAGCAGCCCCTTACAGGGTGTGGGGGACGAGCAGTACTTC,TRBV7-6,TRBJ2-7,few,-
CASRRIGTSGDPKYF,TGTGCCAGCAGGCGAATCGGGACTAGCGGGGATCCCAAGTACTTC,TRBV7-2,TRBJ2-7,many,TRBD2
CASSPLLSGQQNTEAFF,TGTGCCAGCTCACCACTGCTTTCGGGACAGCAGAACACTGAAGCTTTCTTT,TRBV18,TRBJ1-1,few,TRBD1
CAWSASSEQFF,TGTGCCTGGAGCGCCTCCAGTGAGCAGTTCTTC,TRBV30,TRBJ2-1,many,-
CASKRTGIPDTQYF,TGTGCCAGCAAAAGGACAGGGATCCCAGATACGCAGTATTTT,TRBV27,TRBJ2-3,-,TRBD1
CASSSQDRMEQYF,TGTGCCAGCAGCTCCCAGGACCGAATGGAGCAGTACTTC,TRBV7-2,TRBJ2-7,-,-
CASSEWNGGFGEQYF,TGTGCCAGCAGTGAATGGAACGGGGGCTTTGGCGAGCAGTACTTC,TRBV25-1,TRBJ2-7,-,-
CASSLESRSGADTQYF,TGTGCCAGCAGCTTAGAATCACGGTCAGGGGCAGATACGCAGTATTTT,TRBV7-6,TRBJ2-3,few,-
CSVELRSGYGYTF,TGCAGCGTTGAATTAAGGTCCGGGTATGGCTACACCTTC,TRBV29-1,TRBJ1-2,once,-
CASIFSGASQPYEQYF,TGTGCCAGCATATTTAGCGGAGCCAGCCAGCCCTACGAGCAGTACTTC,TRBV6-1,TRBJ2-7,few,-
CASSREPTSYEQYF,TGTGCCAGCAGCCGGGAACCGACATCCTACGAGCAGTACTTC,TRBV3-1,TRBJ2-7,-,-
CSARDSFLAGGSYEQYF,TGCAGTGCTAGAGACTCTTTCCTAGCGGGAGGCTCCTACGAGCAGTACTTC,TRBV20-1,TRBJ2-7,-,TRBD2
CASSLRAGGTTDTQYF,TGCGCCAGCAGCTTGAGAGCGGGAGGAACTACAGATACGCAGTATTTT,TRBV5-1,TRBJ2-3,-,TRBD2
CASSGGETQYF,TGTGCCAGCAGCGGAGGGGAGACCCAGTACTTC,TRBV9,TRBJ2-5,many,-
CASSWAAGISGELFF,TGTGCCAGCAGTTGGGCGGCAGGAATATCCGGGGAGCTGTTTTTT,TRBV2,TRBJ2-2,-,-
CASGQDGLKETQYF,TGTGCCAGCGGGCAAGACGGTTTGAAAGAGACCCAGTACTTC,TRBV6-1,TRBJ2-5,-,-
CASSSSGYSYNEQFF,TGTGCCAGCAGCTCTAGCGGTTACTCCTACAATGAGCAGTTCTTC,TRBV7-9,TRBJ2-1,few,TRBD2
CASSQDRLGPDTQYF,TGCGCCAGCAGCCAAGACCGGTTGGGCCCAGATACGCAGTATTTT,TRBV4-3,TRBJ2-3,few,-
CASSLLGGGAFYEQYF,TGTGCCAGCAGTTTATTGGGCGGGGGGGCTTTCTACGAGCAGTACTTC,TRBV12-3/TRBV12-4,TRBJ2-7,few,TRBD2
CASSFQGYLSDEQFF,TGTGCCAGCAGCTTCCAGGGGTACCTTTCCGATGAGCAGTTCTTC,TRBV7-9,TRBJ2-1,few,-
CASSPRPGTSESSYNEQFF,TGTGCCAGCAGCCCTCGGCCCGGGACTAGCGAGAGCTCCTACAATGAGCAGTTCTTC,TRBV11-2,TRBJ2-1,-,TRBD2
CASSLLTGEDTQYF,TGCGCCAGCAGCTTATTAACAGGGGAGGATACGCAGTATTTT,TRBV5-1,TRBJ2-3,-,TRBD1
CASSRTGGWNTIYF,TGTGCCAGCAGTCGGACAGGGGGTTGGAACACCATATATTTT,TRBV12-3/TRBV12-4,TRBJ1-3,-,TRBD1
CASSLSPLRGSGANVLTF,TGTGCCAGCAGCTTATCCCCCTTAAGAGGCTCTGGGGCCAACGTCCTGACTTTC,TRBV7-3,TRBJ2-6,-,-
CASRLGQGATDTQYF,TGTGCCAGCAGACTAGGACAGGGGGCCACAGATACGCAGTATTTT,TRBV7-2,TRBJ2-3,-,TRBD1
CASTGPDTQYF,TGTGCCAGCACCGGTCCAGATACGCAGTATTTT,TRBV28,TRBJ2-3,-,-
CASSPLWGSGYNEQFF,TGTGCCAGCAGCCCACTATGGGGGAGCGGCTACAATGAGCAGTTCTTC,TRBV9,TRBJ2-1,-,-
CSATRDRVEEKLFF,TGCAGTGCTACCCGGGACAGGGTAGAGGAAAAACTGTTTTTT,TRBV20-1,TRBJ1-4,few,TRBD1
CASSYIGGYYEQYF,TGTGCCAGCAGCTACATAGGCGGCTACTACGAGCAGTACTTC,TRBV7-2,TRBJ2-7,-,-
CASKIAGGRYEQYF,TGTGCCAGCAAAATCGCAGGGGGAAGGTACGAGCAGTACTTC,TRBV2,TRBJ2-7,-,TRBD1
CASSLGLAGQSSYEQYF,TGTGCCAGCAGTTTAGGTCTAGCGGGGCAGAGCTCCTACGAGCAGTACTTC,TRBV28,TRBJ2-7,-,TRBD2
CASSLAPAGGRVEQYF,TGTGCCAGCAGCTTAGCCCCAGCGGGGGGGCGAGTCGAGCAGTACTTC,TRBV7-9,TRBJ2-7,-,TRBD2
CASSLADSNQPQHF,TGTGCCAGCAGTTTAGCAGATAGCAATCAGCCCCAGCATTTT,TRBV12-3/TRBV12-4,TRBJ1-5,many,-
CASSTLAGEQFF,TGTGCCAGCAGCACGTTAGCGGGCGAGCAGTTCTTC,TRBV7-2,TRBJ2-1,few,TRBD2
CAIRPQGAGEQYF,TGTGCCATCAGGCCACAGGGGGCTGGCGAGCAGTACTTC,TRBV10-3,TRBJ2-7,-,TRBD1
CAIRSTGGVDEQYF,TGTGCCATCAGGTCGACAGGGGGGGTCGACGAGCAGTACTTC,TRBV10-3,TRBJ2-7,-,TRBD1
CASSANPQYGYGEQYF,TGTGCCAGCAGTGCCAACCCTCAATATGGGTATGGCGAGCAGTACTTC,TRBV2,TRBJ2-7,-,-
CASSLYGPTGAFF,TGTGCCAGCAGTTTATACGGGCCCACGGGAGCTTTCTTT,TRBV28,TRBJ1-1,few,-
CSASRGSLNEQFF,TGCAGTGCTAGTAGAGGTTCCCTCAATGAGCAGTTCTTC,TRBV20-1,TRBJ2-1,few,-
CASSLGEAYGANVLTF,TGTGCCAGCAGCTTAGGTGAGGCGTATGGGGCCAACGTCCTGACTTTC,TRBV7-8,TRBJ2-6,-,-
CASSRFMFGPGGNTIYF,TGTGCCAGCAGCCGTTTCATGTTTGGTCCGGGTGGAAACACCATATATTTT,TRBV13,TRBJ1-3,-,-
CASSEYLGGGPQETQYF,TGTGCCAGCAGTGAATACCTCGGCGGGGGCCCCCAAGAGACCCAGTACTTC,TRBV25-1,TRBJ2-5,many,-
CASSLSEGLEGSPLHF,TGTGCCAGCAGTCTCTCCGAGGGCCTCGAAGGTTCACCCCTCCACTTT,TRBV27,TRBJ1-6,few,-
CASSSATGTGAFYEQYF,TGTGCCAGCAGCAGCGCCACCGGGACAGGAGCTTTCTACGAGCAGTACTTC,TRBV7-8,TRBJ2-7,few,TRBD1
CASSNLAGDEQFF,TGTGCCAGCAGCAACTTAGCGGGAGATGAGCAGTTCTTC,TRBV5-6,TRBJ2-1,-,TRBD2
CSARLGGVKNEQFF,TGCAGTGCTAGACTCGGGGGGGTTAAGAATGAGCAGTTCTTC,TRBV20-1,TRBJ2-1,-,TRBD2
CASSLLGTDSGELFF,TGTGCCAGCAGCTTATTAGGGACGGACAGCGGGGAGCTGTTTTTT,TRBV7-3,TRBJ2-2,-,-
CASSQGRLAGIYTDTQYF,TGTGCCAGCAGCCAAGGTCGGTTAGCGGGGATTTACACAGATACGCAGTATTTT,TRBV3-1,TRBJ2-3,many,TRBD2
CASSVGQGRSLDTQYF,TGTGCCAGCAGCGTAGGACAGGGGCGGAGTTTAGATACGCAGTATTTT,TRBV9,TRBJ2-3,many,TRBD1